Reported below is one T cell receptor (beta chain). The specificity of this receptor is unknown. Base qualities are not provided; no much larger clone lies one nucleotide away. This entry comes from a study of blood T cell repertoires in COVID-19 (dated by TCRdb to the early 2020s). A note on the overall study: The collaborator samples originated in the United States, Italy and Spain and spanned the acute and convalescent phases of COVID-19. The material from the prospective study consisted of cDNA or gDNA derived from T cells, B-cell-depleted T cells, or PBMCs. The dataset comprised deeply sampled blood TCRbeta repertoires from subjects exposed to, actively infected with, or recovered from COVID-19. A freely available public database, intended as a resource for researchers studying the immune response to SARS-CoV-2, is where the repertoires were released. Samples came from the ongoing ImmuneRACE study (first 160 participants) plus 1,254 subjects from 6 global collaborators. Nearly every sample came with metadata listing a de-identified subject ID, COVID-19 status, age in years and sex. Where available, HLA class I and class II types were obtained from metadata supplied by the sample provider rather than from assay-based typing. General study outcomes and caveats: The quantity of clinical and demographic metadata differed by source and by participant and was supplied without curation.

Samples from volunteer blood donors who had recovered from COVID-19 were contributed by a second Seattle source. Whole blood was collected in K2EDTA tubes by collaborating institutions according to the institutions' own protocols. Collaborator samples were shipped for TCRbeta analysis as frozen whole blood, isolated PBMCs, or DNA extracted from either sample type. TCRbeta CDR3 regions were amplified from genomic DNA using the immunoSEQ Assay, a bias-controlled multiplex PCR. In the paper's pipeline: The number of nucleated cells in each sample was estimated from the amplification of reference gene primers within the assay. Sequence reads were collapsed and filtered to measure the absolute abundance of every unique TCRbeta CDR3 rearrangement. For each sample, productive Simpson clonality was calculated by taking the square root of Simpson's diversity index across productive rearrangements. As stored in TCRdb, this immuneACCESS dataset retains in-frame rearrangements with V and J assigned. A fraction of the clones does not appear; measured against another copy, unresolved V genes explain less than half of the discrepancy, and the remainder lacks a known reason. V and J calls and clone size follow that table, whereas D and trimming were derived from the DNA. Counted in this sample were around 260,000 clones; roughly 83% of them appeared once. Of the sample, 4.6% is held by the ten largest clones.

Trimming accounts for 6 bases at V and 0 bases at J, while the number of junction bases matched to no gene is 5. The cysteine opens and the phenylalanine closes a CDR3 of 14 amino acids. The entry retains the CDR3 DNA only, 42 bases that are in frame from base 1. CDR1 and CDR2 were assigned from the germline V gene (reference sequence) as GTSNPN and SVGIG. Recombination linked TRBV30 to TRBJ1-1, and 9 junction bases match TRBD1. The TCR was taken from a man aged 55 to 70 who had recovered from COVID-19. Sequenced input: peripheral blood. The CDR3 protein is CACATGGLNTEAFF. The DNA sequence is given as TGTGCCTGCGCGACAGGGGGTTTGAACACTGAAGCTTTCTTT.